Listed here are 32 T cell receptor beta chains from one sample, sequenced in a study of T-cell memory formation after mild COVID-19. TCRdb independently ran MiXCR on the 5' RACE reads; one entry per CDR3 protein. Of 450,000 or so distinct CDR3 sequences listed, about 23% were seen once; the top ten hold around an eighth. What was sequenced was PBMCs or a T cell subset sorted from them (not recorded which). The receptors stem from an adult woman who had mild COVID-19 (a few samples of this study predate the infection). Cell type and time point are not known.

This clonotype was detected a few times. CDR3 nucleotide sequence: TGTGCCAGCAGGTCTAGCGGCGCCGCCAATGAGCAGTTCTTC. Protein: CASRSSGAANEQFF. This rearrangement joins TRBV12-3 or TRBV12-4 to TRBJ2-1, with 7 bases lining up with TRBD2. V lost 6 bases to trimming and J lost 6 bases; unmatched junction nucleotides: 8. This CDR3 spans 14 amino acids.

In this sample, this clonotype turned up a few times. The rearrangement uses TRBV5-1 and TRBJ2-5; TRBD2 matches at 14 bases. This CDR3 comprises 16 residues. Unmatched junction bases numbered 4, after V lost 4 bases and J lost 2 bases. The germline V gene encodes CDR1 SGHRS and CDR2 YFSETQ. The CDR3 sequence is CASSPGTSGSQETQYF. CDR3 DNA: TGCGCCAGCAGCCCCGGGACTAGCGGGAGTCAAGAGACCCAGTACTTC.

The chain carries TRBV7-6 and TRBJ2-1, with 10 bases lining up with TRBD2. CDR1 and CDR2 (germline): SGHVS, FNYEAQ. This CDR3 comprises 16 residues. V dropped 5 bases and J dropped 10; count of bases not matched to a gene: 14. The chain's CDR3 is CASSPQAGGYIQEQFF. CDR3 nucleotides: TGTGCCAGCAGCCCCCAAGCGGGAGGGTATATACAGGAGCAGTTCTTC.

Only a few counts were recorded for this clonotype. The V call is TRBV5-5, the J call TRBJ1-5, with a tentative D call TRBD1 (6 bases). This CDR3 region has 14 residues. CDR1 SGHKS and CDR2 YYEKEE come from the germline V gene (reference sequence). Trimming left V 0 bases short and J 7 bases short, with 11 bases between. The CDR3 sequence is CASSLAAGVQPQHF. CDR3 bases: TGTGCCAGCAGCTTGGCCGCAGGGGTACAGCCCCAGCATTTT.

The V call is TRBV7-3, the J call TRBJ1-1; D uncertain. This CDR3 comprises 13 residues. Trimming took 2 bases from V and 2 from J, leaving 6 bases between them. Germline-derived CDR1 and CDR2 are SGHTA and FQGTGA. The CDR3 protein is CASSLQSNTEAFF. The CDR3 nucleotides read TGTGCCAGCAGCTTACAGAGTAACACTGAAGCTTTCTTT.

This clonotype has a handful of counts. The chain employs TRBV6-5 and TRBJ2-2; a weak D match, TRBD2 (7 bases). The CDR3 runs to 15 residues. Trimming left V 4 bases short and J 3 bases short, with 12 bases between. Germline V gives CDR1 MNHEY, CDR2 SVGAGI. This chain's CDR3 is CASSSGEGDTGELFF. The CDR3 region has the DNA TGTGCCAGCAGTTCAGGGGAGGGGGACACCGGGGAGCTGTTTTTT.

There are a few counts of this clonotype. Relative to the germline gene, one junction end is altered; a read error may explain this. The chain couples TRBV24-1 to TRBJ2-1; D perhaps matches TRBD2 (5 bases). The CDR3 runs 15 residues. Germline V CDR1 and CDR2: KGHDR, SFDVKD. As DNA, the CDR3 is TGTGCCACCAGTGATTTGTCCCGGGGTTACAGTGAGCAGTTCTTC. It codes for CATSDLSRGYSEQFF.

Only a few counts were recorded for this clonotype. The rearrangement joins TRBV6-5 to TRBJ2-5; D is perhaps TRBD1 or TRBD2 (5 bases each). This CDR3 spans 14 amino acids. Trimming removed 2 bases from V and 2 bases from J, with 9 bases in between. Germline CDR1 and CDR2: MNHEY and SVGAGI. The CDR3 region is CASSYGTGQETQYF. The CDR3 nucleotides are TGTGCCAGCAGTTACGGGACGGGGCAAGAGACCCAGTACTTC.

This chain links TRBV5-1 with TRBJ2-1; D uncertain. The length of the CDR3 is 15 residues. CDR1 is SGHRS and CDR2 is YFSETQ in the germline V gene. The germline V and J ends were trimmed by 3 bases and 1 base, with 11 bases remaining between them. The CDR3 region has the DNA TGCGCCAGCAGCTCCGCTGTCGAGTCCTACAATGAGCAGTTCTTC. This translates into CASSSAVESYNEQFF.

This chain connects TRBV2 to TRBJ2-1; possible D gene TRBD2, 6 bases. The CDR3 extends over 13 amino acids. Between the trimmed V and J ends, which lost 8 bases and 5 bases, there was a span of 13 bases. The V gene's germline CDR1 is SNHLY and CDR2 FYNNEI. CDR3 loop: CASGGSKDNEQFF. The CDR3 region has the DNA TGTGCCAGCGGAGGGAGCAAGGACAATGAGCAGTTCTTC. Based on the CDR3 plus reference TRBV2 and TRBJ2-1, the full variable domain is EPEVTQTPSHQVTQMGQEVILRCVPISNHLYFYWYRQILGQKVEFLVSFYNNEISEKSEIFDDQFSVERPDGSNFTLKIRSTKLEDSAMYFCASGGSKDNEQFFGPGTRLTVL.

CDR3 loop: CASSLGDGNEKLFF. CDR3 DNA sequence: TGCGCCAGCAGCCTTGGGGACGGTAATGAAAAACTGTTTTTT. The chain carries TRBV5-1 and TRBJ1-4, with D perhaps matching TRBD1 (5 bases). Trimming removed 4 bases from V and 4 bases from J, with 11 bases in between. Looked up from germline, CDR1 is SGHRS and CDR2 is YFSETQ. The CDR3 has 14 amino acids.

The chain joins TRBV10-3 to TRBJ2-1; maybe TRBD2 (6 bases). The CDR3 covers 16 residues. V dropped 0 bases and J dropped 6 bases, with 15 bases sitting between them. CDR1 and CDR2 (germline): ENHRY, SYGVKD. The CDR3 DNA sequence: TGTGCCATCAGTGAGTCGACCATCGGGAGAGCCAATGAGCAGTTCTTC. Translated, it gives CAISESTIGRANEQFF.

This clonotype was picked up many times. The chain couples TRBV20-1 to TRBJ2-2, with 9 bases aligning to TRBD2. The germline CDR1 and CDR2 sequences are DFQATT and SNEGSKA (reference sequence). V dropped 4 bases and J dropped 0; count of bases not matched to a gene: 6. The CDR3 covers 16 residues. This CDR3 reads CSAKRLADPNTGELFF. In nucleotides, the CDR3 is TGCAGTGCTAAGCGACTAGCGGACCCGAACACCGGGGAGCTGTTTTTT.

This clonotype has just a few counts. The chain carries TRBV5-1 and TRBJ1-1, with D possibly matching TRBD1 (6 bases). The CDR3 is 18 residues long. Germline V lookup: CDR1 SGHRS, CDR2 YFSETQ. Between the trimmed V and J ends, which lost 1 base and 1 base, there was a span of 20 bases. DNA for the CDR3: TGCGCCAGCAGCTTGTGGCGGAGGGGGGTGTTGAGGAACACTGAAGCTTTCTTT. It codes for CASSLWRRGVLRNTEAFF.

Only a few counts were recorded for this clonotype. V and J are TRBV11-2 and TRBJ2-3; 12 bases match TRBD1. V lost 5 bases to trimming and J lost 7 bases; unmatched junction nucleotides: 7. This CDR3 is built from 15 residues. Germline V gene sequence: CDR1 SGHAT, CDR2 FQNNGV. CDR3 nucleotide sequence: TGTGCCAGCAGCCCCGGGACAGGGGGCGCAAATACGCAGTATTTT. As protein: CASSPGTGGANTQYF. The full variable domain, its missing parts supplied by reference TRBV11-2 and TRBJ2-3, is EAGVAQSPRYKIIEKRQSVAFWCNPISGHATLYWYQQILGQGPKLLIQFQNNGVVDDSQLPKDRFSAERLKGVDSTLKIQPAKLEDSAVYLCASSPGTGGANTQYFGPGTRLTVL.

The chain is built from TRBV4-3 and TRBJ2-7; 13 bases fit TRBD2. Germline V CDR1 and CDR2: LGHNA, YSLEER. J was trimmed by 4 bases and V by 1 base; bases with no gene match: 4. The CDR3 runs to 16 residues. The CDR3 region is CASSQGTSGSVYEQYF. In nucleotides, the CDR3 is TGCGCCAGCAGCCAAGGGACTAGCGGGAGCGTATACGAGCAGTACTTC.

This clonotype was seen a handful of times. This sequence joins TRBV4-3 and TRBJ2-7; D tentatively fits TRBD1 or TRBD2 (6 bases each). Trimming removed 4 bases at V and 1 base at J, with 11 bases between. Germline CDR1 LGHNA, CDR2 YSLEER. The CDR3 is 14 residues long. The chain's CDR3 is CASSRGTLSYEQYF. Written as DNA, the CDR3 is TGCGCCAGCAGCCGCGGGACACTTTCCTACGAGCAGTACTTC.

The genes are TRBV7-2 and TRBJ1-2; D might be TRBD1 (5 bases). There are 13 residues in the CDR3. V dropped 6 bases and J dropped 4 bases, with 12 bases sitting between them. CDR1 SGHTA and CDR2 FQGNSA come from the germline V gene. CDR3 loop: CASSRMTAYGYTF. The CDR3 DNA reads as TGTGCCAGCAGTCGGATGACAGCCTATGGCTACACCTTC.

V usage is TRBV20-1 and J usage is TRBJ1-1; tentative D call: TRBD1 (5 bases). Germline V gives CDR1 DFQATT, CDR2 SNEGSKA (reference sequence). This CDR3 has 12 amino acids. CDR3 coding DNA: TGCAGCCAATCCGTAGGGGAGTTGGAAGCTTTCTTT. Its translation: CSQSVGELEAFF.

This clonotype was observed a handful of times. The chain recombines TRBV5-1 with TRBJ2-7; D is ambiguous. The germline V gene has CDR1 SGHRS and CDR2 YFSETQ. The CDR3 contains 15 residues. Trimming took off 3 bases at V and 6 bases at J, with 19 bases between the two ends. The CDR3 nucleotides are TGCGCCAGCAGCTATTCGCCCCTCCAGACCGGCGAGCAGTACTTC. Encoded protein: CASSYSPLQTGEQYF.

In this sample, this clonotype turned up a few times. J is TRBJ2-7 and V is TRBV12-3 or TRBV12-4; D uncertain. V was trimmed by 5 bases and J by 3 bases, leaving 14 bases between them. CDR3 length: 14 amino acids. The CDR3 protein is CASSPGRMRYEQYF. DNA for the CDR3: TGTGCCAGCAGTCCCGGACGCATGCGCTACGAGCAGTACTTC.

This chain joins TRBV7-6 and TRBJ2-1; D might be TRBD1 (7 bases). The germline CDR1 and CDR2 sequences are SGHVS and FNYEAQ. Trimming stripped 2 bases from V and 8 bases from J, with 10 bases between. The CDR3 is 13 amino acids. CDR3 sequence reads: CASSLIRGDEQFF. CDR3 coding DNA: TGTGCCAGCAGCTTAATCAGGGGGGATGAGCAGTTCTTC.

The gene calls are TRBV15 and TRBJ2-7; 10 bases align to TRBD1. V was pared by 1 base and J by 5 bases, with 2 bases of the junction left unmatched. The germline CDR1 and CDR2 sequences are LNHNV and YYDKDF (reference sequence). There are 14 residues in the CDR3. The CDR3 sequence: CATSRGQGAHEQYF. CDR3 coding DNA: TGTGCCACCAGCAGAGGACAGGGGGCCCACGAGCAGTACTTC.

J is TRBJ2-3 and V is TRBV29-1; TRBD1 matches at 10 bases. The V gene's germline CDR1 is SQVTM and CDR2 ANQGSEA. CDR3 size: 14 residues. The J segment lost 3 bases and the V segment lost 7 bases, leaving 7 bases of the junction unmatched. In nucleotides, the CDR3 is TGCAGCGGAAGACAGGGGGCCGTTACAGATACGCAGTATTTT. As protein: CSGRQGAVTDTQYF.

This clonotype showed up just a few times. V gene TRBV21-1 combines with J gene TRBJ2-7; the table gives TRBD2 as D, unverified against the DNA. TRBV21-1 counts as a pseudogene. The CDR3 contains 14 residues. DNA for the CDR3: TGTGCCAGCAGCAAGCGGACAGCGGCCTACGAGCAGTACTTC. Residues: CASSKRTAAYEQYF.

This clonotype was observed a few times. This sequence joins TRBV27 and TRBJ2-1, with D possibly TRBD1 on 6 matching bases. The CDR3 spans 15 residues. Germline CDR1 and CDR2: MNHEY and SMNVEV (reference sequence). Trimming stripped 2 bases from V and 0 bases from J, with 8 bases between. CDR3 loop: CASSLRQASYNEQFF. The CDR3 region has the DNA TGTGCCAGCAGTTTAAGACAGGCCTCCTACAATGAGCAGTTCTTC.

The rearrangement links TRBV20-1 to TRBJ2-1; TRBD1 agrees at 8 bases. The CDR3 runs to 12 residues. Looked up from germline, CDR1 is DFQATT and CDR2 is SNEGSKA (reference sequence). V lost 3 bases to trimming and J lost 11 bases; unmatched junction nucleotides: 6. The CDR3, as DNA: TGCAGTGCTAGCCCCCAGGGGGCAAAGCAGTTCTTC. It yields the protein CSASPQGAKQFF.

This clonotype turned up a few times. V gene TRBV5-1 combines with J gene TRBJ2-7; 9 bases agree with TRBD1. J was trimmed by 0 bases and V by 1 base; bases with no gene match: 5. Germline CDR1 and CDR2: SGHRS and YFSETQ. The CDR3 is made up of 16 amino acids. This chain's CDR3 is CASSLIGTGPSYEQYF. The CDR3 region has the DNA TGCGCCAGCAGCTTGATTGGGACAGGGCCCTCCTACGAGCAGTACTTC.

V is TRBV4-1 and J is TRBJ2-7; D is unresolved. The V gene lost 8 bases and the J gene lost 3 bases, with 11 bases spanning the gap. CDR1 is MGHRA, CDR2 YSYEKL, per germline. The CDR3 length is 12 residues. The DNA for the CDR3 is TGCGCCAGCCACGGCCCTGACTACGAGCAGTACTTC. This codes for CASHGPDYEQYF.

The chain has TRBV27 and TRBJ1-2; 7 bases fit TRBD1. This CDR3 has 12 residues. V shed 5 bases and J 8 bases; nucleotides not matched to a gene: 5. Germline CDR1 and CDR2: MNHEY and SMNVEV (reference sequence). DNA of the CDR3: TGTGCCAGCAGTCATCTACAGGGGGGCTACACCTTC. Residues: CASSHLQGGYTF.

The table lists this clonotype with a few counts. The CDR3 loop reads CASNSAGEDEQFF. The CDR3 DNA reads TGTGCCAGCAACTCTGCGGGAGAAGATGAGCAGTTCTTC. The V and J genes are TRBV12-3 or TRBV12-4 and TRBJ2-1, with 7 nucleotides matching TRBD2. V shed 7 bases and J 8 bases; nucleotides not matched to a gene: 8. There are 13 residues in the CDR3.

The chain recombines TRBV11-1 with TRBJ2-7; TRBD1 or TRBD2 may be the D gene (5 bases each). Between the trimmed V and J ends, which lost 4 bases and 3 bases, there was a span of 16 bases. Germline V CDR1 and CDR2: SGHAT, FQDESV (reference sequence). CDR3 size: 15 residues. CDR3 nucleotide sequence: TGTGCCAGCAGCTGGGGACGTCGGATCGGCTACGAGCAGTACTTC. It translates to CASSWGRRIGYEQYF.